This T cell receptor beta chain derives from a study of blood T cell repertoires in COVID-19. Whole-study context: Samples representing acute and convalescent COVID-19 were sourced from the United States, Italy and Spain. From T cells, B-cell-depleted T cells, or PBMCs came the material, which was cDNA or gDNA.

Libraries were prepared by immunoSEQ multiplex PCR; TCRdb keeps only in-frame clonotypes and omits some of them. The top ten clones hold roughly an eighth of a sample with around 55,000 clones, about 82% of them seen once. The sequencing input was peripheral blood. The origin of this receptor is a human donor in a cohort sampled during active COVID-19.

This CDR3 is CAWSVRTDNEQFF. CDR3 in DNA: TGTGCCTGGAGTGTTAGGACAGACAATGAGCAGTTCTTC. The chain carries TRBV30 and TRBJ2-1, with TRBD1 as a possible D gene (6 bases). Germline assignment: CDR1 GTSNPN and CDR2 SVGIG (reference sequence). CDR3 length: 13 residues. The germline V and J ends were trimmed by 0 bases and 5 bases, with 8 bases remaining between them.